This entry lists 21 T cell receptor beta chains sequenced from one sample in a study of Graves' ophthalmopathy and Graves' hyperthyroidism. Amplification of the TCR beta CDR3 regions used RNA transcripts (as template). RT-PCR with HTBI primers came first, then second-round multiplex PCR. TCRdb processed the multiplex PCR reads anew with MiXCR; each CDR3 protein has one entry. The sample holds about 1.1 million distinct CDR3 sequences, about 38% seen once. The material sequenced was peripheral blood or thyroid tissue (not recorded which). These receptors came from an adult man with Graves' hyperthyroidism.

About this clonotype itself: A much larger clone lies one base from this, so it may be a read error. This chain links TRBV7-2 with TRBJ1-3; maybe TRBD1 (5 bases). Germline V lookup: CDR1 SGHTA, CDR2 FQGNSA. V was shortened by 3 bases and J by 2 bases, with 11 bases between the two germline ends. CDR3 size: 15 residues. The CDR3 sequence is CASSFPGAAGNTIYF. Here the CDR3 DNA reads TGTGCCAGCAGCTTCCCCGGGGCAGCTGGAAACACCATATATTTT. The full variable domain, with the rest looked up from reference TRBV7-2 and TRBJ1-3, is GAGVSQSPSNKVTEKGKDVELRCDPISGHTALYWYRQSLGQGLEFLIYFQGNSAPDKSGLPSDRFSAERTGGSVSTLTIQRTQQEDSAVYLCASSFPGAAGNTIYFGEGSWLTVV.

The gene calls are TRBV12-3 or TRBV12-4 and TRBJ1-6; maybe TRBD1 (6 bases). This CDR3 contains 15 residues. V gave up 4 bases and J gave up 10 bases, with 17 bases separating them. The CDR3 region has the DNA TGTGCCAGCAGTTACTCGAAACAGGGACGGTCACCCCTCCACTTT. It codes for CASSYSKQGRSPLHF.

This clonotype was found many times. CDR3 loop: CASSYGRSSGANVLTF. CDR3 bases: TGTGCCAGCAGCTACGGACGGAGCTCTGGGGCCAACGTCCTGACTTTC. The genes are TRBV7-2 and TRBJ2-6; D is undetermined. Per germline, CDR1 SGHTA and CDR2 FQGNSA. V gave up 4 bases and J gave up 0 bases, with 10 bases separating them. CDR3 length: 16 amino acids.

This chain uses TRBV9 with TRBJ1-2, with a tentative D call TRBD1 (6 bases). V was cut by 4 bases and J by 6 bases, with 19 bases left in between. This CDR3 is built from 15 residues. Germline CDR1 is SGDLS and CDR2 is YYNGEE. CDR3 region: CASSPFLTGPHGYTF. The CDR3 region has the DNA TGTGCCAGCAGCCCCTTTCTCACAGGGCCCCATGGCTACACCTTC.

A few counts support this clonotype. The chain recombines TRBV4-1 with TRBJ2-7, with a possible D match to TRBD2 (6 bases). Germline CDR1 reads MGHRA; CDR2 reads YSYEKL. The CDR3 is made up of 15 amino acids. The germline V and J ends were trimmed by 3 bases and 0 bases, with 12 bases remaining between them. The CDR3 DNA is TGCGCCAGCAGCCAGGACCCGGGACTCTCCTACGAGCAGTACTTC. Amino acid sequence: CASSQDPGLSYEQYF.

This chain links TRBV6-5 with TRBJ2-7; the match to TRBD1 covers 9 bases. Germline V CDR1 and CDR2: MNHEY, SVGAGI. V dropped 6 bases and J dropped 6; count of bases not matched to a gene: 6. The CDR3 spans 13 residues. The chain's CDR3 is CASRLGQGSEQYF. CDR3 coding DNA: TGTGCCAGCAGATTGGGACAGGGTTCCGAGCAGTACTTC.

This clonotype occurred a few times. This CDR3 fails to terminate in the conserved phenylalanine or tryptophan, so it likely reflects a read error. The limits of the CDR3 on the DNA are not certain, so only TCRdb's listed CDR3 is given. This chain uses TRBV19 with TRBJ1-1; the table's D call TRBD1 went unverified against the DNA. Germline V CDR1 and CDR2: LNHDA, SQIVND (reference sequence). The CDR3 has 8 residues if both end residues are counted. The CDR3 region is CASSLFAG.

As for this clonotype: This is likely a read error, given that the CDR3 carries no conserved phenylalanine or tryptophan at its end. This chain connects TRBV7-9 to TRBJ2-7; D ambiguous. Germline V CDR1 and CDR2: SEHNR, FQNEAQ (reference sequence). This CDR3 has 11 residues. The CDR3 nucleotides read TGTGCCAACAGCTTAGGATACGAGCAGTACCTC. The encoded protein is CANSLGYEQYL.

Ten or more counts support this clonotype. For the CDR3, the DNA is TGCAGCGTTGAAGGGGACAGGGGGCTTTGGGGCTATGGCTACACCTTC. It specifies CSVEGDRGLWGYGYTF. The chain carries TRBV29-1 and TRBJ1-2; 12 bases agree with TRBD1. The V gene end was trimmed by 1 base and the J gene end by 4 bases; junction bases not matched to a gene: 7. The germline V gene has CDR1 SQVTM and CDR2 ANQGSEA. The CDR3 totals 16 residues.

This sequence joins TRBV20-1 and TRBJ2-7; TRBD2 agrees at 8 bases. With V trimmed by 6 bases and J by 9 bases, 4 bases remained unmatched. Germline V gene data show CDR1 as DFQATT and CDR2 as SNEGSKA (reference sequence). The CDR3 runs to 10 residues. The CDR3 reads CSARSGGQYF. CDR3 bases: TGCAGTGCCCGGAGCGGGGGGCAGTACTTC.

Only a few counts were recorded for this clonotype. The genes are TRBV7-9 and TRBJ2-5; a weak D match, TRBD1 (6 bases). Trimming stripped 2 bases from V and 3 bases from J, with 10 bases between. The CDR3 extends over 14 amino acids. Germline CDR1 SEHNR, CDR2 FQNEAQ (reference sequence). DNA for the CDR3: TGTGCCAGCAGCTTATCTGGGACAAAAGAGACCCAGTACTTC. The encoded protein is CASSLSGTKETQYF.

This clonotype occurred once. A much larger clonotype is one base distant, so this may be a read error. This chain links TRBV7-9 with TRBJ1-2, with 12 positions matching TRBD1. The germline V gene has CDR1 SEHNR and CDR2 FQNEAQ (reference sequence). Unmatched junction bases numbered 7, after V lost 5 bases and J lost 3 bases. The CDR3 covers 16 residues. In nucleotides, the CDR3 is TGTGCCAGCAGCCTCCTTGGGACAGGGGGCCACTATGGCTACACCTTC. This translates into CASSLLGTGGHYGYTF.

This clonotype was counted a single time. CDR3 DNA: TGTGCCAGCGGTAGGGGGCGAAGCAATCAGCCCCAGCATTTT. Its translation: CASGRGRSNQPQHF. The chain uses TRBV7-2 and TRBJ1-5, with 7 bases identical to TRBD1. CDR1 and CDR2 from the germline V gene are SGHTA and FQGNSA. J lost 1 base, V lost 8 bases, and 5 bases had no gene match. The CDR3 has 14 residues.

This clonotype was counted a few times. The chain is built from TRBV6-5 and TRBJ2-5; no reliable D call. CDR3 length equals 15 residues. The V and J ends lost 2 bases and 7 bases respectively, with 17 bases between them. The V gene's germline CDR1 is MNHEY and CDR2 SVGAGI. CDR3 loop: CASSYGSSPAGTQYF. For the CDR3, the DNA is TGTGCCAGCAGTTACGGGTCCTCTCCCGCAGGGACCCAGTACTTC.

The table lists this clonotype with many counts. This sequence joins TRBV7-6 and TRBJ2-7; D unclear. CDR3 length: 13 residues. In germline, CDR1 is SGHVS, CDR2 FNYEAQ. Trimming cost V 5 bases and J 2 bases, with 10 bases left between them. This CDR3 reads CASSVTVAYEQYF. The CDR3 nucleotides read TGTGCCAGCAGCGTTACAGTAGCCTACGAGCAGTACTTC.

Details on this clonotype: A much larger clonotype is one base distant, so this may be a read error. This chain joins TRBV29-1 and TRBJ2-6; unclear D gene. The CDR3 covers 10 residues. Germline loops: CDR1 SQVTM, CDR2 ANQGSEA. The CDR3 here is CSVGGNVLTF. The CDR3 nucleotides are TGCAGCGTTGGGGGCAACGTCCTGACTTTC.

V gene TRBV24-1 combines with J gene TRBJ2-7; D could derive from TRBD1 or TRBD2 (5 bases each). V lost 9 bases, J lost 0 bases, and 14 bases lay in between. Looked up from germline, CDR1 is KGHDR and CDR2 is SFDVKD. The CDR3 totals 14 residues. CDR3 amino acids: CATAAGTSSYEQYF. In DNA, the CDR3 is TGTGCCACCGCGGCCGGGACGTCCTCCTACGAGCAGTACTTC.

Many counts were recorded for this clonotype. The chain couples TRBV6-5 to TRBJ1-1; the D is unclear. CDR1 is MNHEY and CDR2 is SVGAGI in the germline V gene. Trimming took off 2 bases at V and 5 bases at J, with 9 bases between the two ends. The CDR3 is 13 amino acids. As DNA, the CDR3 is TGTGCCAGCAGTTACCGCGGTGGGACTGAAGCTTTCTTT. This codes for CASSYRGGTEAFF.

The DNA for the CDR3 is TGTGCCATCAGTGACCCGACAACAGCTTTCTTT. Protein sequence: CAISDPTTAFF. This chain uses TRBV10-3 with TRBJ1-1, with unresolved D. Germline V gene data show CDR1 as ENHRY and CDR2 as SYGVKD. This CDR3 spans 11 amino acids. Trimming removed 3 bases at V and 10 bases at J, with 9 bases between.

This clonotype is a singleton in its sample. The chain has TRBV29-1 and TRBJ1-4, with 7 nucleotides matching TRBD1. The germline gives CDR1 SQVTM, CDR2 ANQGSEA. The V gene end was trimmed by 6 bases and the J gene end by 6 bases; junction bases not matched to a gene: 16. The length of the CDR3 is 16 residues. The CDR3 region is CSVYTGGDSRHEKLFF. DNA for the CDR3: TGCAGCGTCTATACAGGAGGGGACAGCCGACATGAAAAACTGTTTTTT. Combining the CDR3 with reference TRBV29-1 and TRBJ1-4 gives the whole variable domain SAVISQKPSRDICQRGTSLTIQCQVDSQVTMMFWYRQQPGQSLTLIATANQGSEATYESGFVIDKFPISRPNLTFSTLTVSNMSPEDSSIYLCSVYTGGDSRHEKLFFGSGTQLSVL.

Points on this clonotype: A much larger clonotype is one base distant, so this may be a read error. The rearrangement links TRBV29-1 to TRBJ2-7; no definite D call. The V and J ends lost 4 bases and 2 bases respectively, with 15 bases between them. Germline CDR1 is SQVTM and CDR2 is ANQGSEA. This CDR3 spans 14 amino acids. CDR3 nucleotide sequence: TGCAGCGTTGCGGCCACACCTACCGCCTACGAGCAGTACTTC. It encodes CSVAATPTAYEQYF.